This T cell receptor beta chain came from a study of CD8 T cells in ankylosing spondylitis. Making use of molecular barcodes, quantitative 5'-RACE generated TCR beta libraries. TCRdb analysed the 5' RACE reads with MiXCR anew, one entry per CDR3 protein. The sample contains some 200,000 distinct CDR3 sequences, roughly 24% of which appear only once. V lost 2 bases and J lost 3; bases outside the gene matches: 8. In germline, CDR1 is MNHEY, CDR2 SVGAGI. CDR3 size: 16 residues. The sequence was obtained from a male donor with ankylosing spondylitis or in good health (not recorded which). Sequences were obtained from blood, either unsorted or a sorted T cell fraction (not recorded which). This chain uses TRBV6-5 with TRBJ2-7; 9 nucleotides line up with TRBD1. CDR3: CASSYIRTGGIYEQYF. CDR3 DNA sequence: TGTGCCAGCAGTTACATAAGAACAGGGGGCATCTACGAGCAGTACTTC.